Listed here are 2 T cell receptor beta chains from one sample, sequenced in a study of cytomegalovirus exposure and HLA in healthy donors. Primers included in the PCR were 60 Vbeta and 13 Jbeta primers. Clones were sequenced by immunoSEQ multiplex PCR, and TCRdb holds only the in-frame ones, with some missing. The table includes almost 200,000 clones, 75% to 85% detected once. The specimen was PBMCs. These receptors all stem from a male donor in good health and CMV-seropositive.

The V and J genes are TRBV6-1 and TRBJ2-2; D is ambiguous. Trimming took off 0 bases at V and 4 bases at J, with 15 bases between the two ends. Germline-derived CDR1 and CDR2 are MNHNS and SASEGT. The CDR3 runs 17 residues. The CDR3 DNA reads as TGTGCCAGCAGTGAAGCGCGAACAGAATTCGTCACCGGGGAGCTGTTTTTT. It encodes CASSEARTEFVTGELFF.

V is TRBV4-3 and J is TRBJ2-7, with 7 bases matching TRBD2. The germline V gene has CDR1 LGHNA and CDR2 YSLEER. The length of the CDR3 is 13 residues. The V segment lost 3 bases and the J segment 6 bases; nucleotides outside the gene matches: 5. The CDR3 DNA reads as TGCGCCAGCAGCCAGACGGGGGGAACCGAGCAGTACTTC. Its translation is CASSQTGGTEQYF.